Shown below are 10 T cell receptor beta chains from a single sample sequenced in a study of blood T cell repertoires in COVID-19 (TCRdb year 2020). Library prep was done by the immunoSEQ multiplex PCR assay. Held by TCRdb, this immuneACCESS table contains in-frame sequences only and omits some clones. Under half of the omission traces to an unresolved V gene where checked; the cause of the rest is unknown. This sample lists some 150,000 clones; approximately 90% were detected once. In total, the top ten clones hold less than 5.5% of the sample. Source material: PBMCs or T cells enriched from blood (not recorded which). The receptors originated from a man over 45 who had recovered from COVID-19.

J is TRBJ2-3 and V is TRBV6-2 or TRBV6-3; D unresolved. Germline-derived CDR1 and CDR2 are MNHEY and SVGEGT. This CDR3 is 13 amino acids long. V lost 2 bases, J lost 2 bases, and 5 bases lay in between. The CDR3 DNA reads TGTGCCAGCAGTTACCGTCCCACAGATACGCAGTATTTT. Protein sequence: CASSYRPTDTQYF.

This clone showed up just once. J is TRBJ1-1 and V is TRBV10-3; TRBD1 matches 7 bases. V lost 3 bases, J lost 3 bases, and 4 bases stayed unmatched. The germline gives CDR1 ENHRY, CDR2 SYGVKD. The length of the CDR3 is 14 residues. CDR3 protein: CAISDNRGDTEAFF. The DNA for the CDR3 is TGTGCCATCAGTGATAACAGGGGAGACACTGAAGCTTTCTTT.

This rearrangement joins TRBV7-9 to TRBJ2-3; 8 bases line up with TRBD2. The germline V gene encodes CDR1 SEHNR and CDR2 FQNEAQ (reference sequence). V gave up 2 bases and J gave up 1 base; unmatched junction bases: 11. The CDR3 extends over 18 amino acids. The CDR3 DNA reads as TGTGCCAGCAGCTTAAGAACTAGCGGACTCTGGGGCACAGATACGCAGTATTTT. This translates into CASSLRTSGLWGTDTQYF.

The genes are TRBV10-3 and TRBJ2-7, with 13 bases lining up with TRBD2. Per the germline V gene, CDR1 is ENHRY and CDR2 is SYGVKD. Trimming took 10 bases from V and 4 from J; bases not matched to a gene: 4. The length of the CDR3 is 13 residues. The CDR3 is CATLLAGGYEQYF. CDR3 DNA sequence: TGTGCCACCTTACTAGCGGGAGGGTACGAGCAGTACTTC.

This clone was picked up one time. This chain joins TRBV5-1 and TRBJ2-3; 14 nucleotides match TRBD2. The CDR3 consists of 17 residues. In germline, CDR1 is SGHRS, CDR2 YFSETQ. The trim removed 4 bases at V and 0 bases at J, leaving 4 bases unmatched. CDR3 sequence: CASSPGLAGDSTDTQYF. The CDR3 DNA sequence: TGCGCCAGCAGCCCGGGACTAGCGGGGGATAGCACAGATACGCAGTATTTT. The whole variable domain, remainder taken from reference TRBV5-1 and TRBJ2-3, is KAGVTQTPRYLIKTRGQQVTLSCSPISGHRSVSWYQQTPGQGLQFLFEYFSETQRNKGNFPGRFSGRQFSNSRSEMNVSTLELGDSALYLCASSPGLAGDSTDTQYFGPGTRLTVL.

The CDR3 loop is CASKLGGAGGYTF. CDR3 DNA sequence: TGTGCCAGCAAATTAGGGGGGGCGGGCGGCTACACCTTC. The chain is built from TRBV28 and TRBJ1-2; weak D call: TRBD1 (6 bases). Per germline, CDR1 MDHEN and CDR2 SYDVKM. The CDR3 extends over 13 amino acids. Trimming pared 7 bases from V and 8 bases from J, leaving 17 bases between.

The rearrangement uses TRBV28 and TRBJ1-4; D perhaps matches TRBD1 (5 bases). V lost 5 bases to trimming and J lost 8 bases, with 21 bases between them. Germline V gene lookup returns CDR1 MDHEN and CDR2 SYDVKM. The CDR3 loop spans 16 amino acids. CDR3 sequence (DNA): TGTGCCAGCAGTCCAGCGGGGGGAGGACGTTTGGAAAAACTGTTTTTT. This encodes CASSPAGGGRLEKLFF.

The CDR3: CASSDRGLYTEAFF. Here the CDR3 DNA reads TGTGCCAGTAGTGACAGGGGGCTGTACACTGAAGCTTTCTTT. This rearrangement joins TRBV19 to TRBJ1-1; 10 bases are a match to TRBD1. The junction had 3 bases not matched to a gene; V was cut back by 5 bases and J by 3 bases. Germline CDR1 reads LNHDA; CDR2 reads SQIVND (reference sequence). The CDR3 totals 14 residues. Combining the CDR3 with reference TRBV19 and TRBJ1-1 gives the whole variable domain DGGITQSPKYLFRKEGQNVTLSCEQNLNHDAMYWYRQDPGQGLRLIYYSQIVNDFQKGDIAEGYSVSREKKESFPLTVTSAQKNPTAFYLCASSDRGLYTEAFFGQGTRLTVV.

The chain is built from TRBV5-5 and TRBJ2-3; 12 bases match TRBD2. V lost 6 bases to trimming and J lost 6 bases; unmatched junction nucleotides: 11. The CDR3 is 16 residues long. Germline CDR1 SGHKS, CDR2 YYEKEE (reference sequence). CDR3 region: CASTPRTSGISDTQYF. In DNA, the CDR3 is TGTGCCAGCACCCCAAGGACTAGCGGGATCTCGGATACGCAGTATTTT.

This clone came up a few times. CDR3 nucleotide sequence: TGTGCCAGCAGCGTAACTGGACAGAACACCGGGGAGCTGTTTTTT. This gives the protein CASSVTGQNTGELFF. The rearrangement joins TRBV9 to TRBJ2-2, with D possibly being TRBD1 (5 bases). The V and J ends lost 1 base and 1 base respectively, with 8 bases between them. This CDR3 has 15 amino acids. Germline V gives CDR1 SGDLS, CDR2 YYNGEE.